The source of this T cell receptor beta chain is a study of T cell responses to AZD1222 COVID-19 vaccine. Libraries were prepared by immunoSEQ multiplex PCR; TCRdb keeps only in-frame clonotypes and omits some of them. The repertoire holds some 120,000 clones, with roughly 84% as singletons. The CDR3 is 18 amino acids. The V and J ends lost 3 bases and 0 bases respectively, with 20 bases between them. The germline gives CDR1 DFQATT, CDR2 SNEGSKA (reference sequence). The genes are TRBV20-1 and TRBJ1-4, with D unresolved. The sequencing here drew on peripheral blood, taken on day 0 of AZD1222 vaccination. The TCR was taken from an adult in good health. The CDR3 bases are TGCAGTGCTAGTCCCCACGGAACACTACAGTCAACTAATGAAAAACTGTTTTTT. This codes for CSASPHGTLQSTNEKLFF.